These T cell receptor beta chains were read from a single sample in a study of identical twins. Each CDR3 protein gets one entry after TCRdb re-called the 5' RACE reads with MiXCR. The data contain 500,000 to 650,000 distinct CDR3 sequences, 7.1% of them singletons. In addition, the sample was reused for a study of yellow fever vaccine responses in identical twins.

The specimen was PBMCs. The receptors stem from a young woman in good health. Each CDR3 is given with its conserved first and last residue. A D gene is named only where the DNA matches it firmly. Clone size is shown for a subset of rows, as once, few, many or a class of expanded clone.

size	V	D	J	CDR3	DNA
-	TRBV7-9	TRBD2	TRBJ2-7	CASSLSGTSGIGEQYF	TGTGCCAGCAGCTTATCCGGGACTAGCGGGATTGGTGAGCAGTACTTC
-	TRBV10-3	-	TRBJ1-2	CAIRVGDYGYTF	TGTGCCATCAGAGTAGGCGACTATGGCTACACCTTC
few	TRBV4-2	TRBD1	TRBJ1-4	CASSQGGTVSEKLFF	TGTGCCAGCAGCCAAGGAGGGACAGTAAGTGAAAAACTGTTTTTT
few	TRBV6-5	TRBD2	TRBJ2-3	CASSYLRGGLSGTDTQYF	TGTGCCAGCAGTTACCTGCGGGGGGGCCTTTCGGGCACAGATACGCAGTATTTT
many	TRBV2	-	TRBJ2-2	CASPRDGNTGELFF	TGTGCCAGCCCCCGGGACGGAAACACCGGGGAGCTGTTTTTT
few	TRBV11-2	TRBD2	TRBJ2-7	CASSLDLAGRKGSYEQYF	TGTGCCAGCAGCTTAGATCTAGCGGGACGGAAGGGGTCCTACGAGCAGTACTTC
-	TRBV5-1	-	TRBJ1-1	CASSFNSGQGTEAFF	TGCGCCAGCAGCTTTAATTCAGGGCAGGGTACTGAAGCTTTCTTT
many	TRBV12-3/TRBV12-4	TRBD1	TRBJ2-7	CASRTGGEQYF	TGTGCCAGCAGGACAGGGGGCGAGCAGTACTTC
few	TRBV6-1	-	TRBJ1-1	CAGTGGKPNTEAFF	TGTGCCGGGACCGGGGGAAAGCCGAACACTGAAGCTTTCTTT
-	TRBV28	-	TRBJ2-7	CASSFQGGYEQYF	TGTGCCAGCAGTTTTCAGGGAGGCTACGAGCAGTACTTC
-	TRBV3-1	-	TRBJ2-4	CASSQERWAKNIQYF	TGTGCCAGCAGCCAAGAACGGTGGGCCAAAAACATTCAGTACTTC
many	TRBV7-2	-	TRBJ1-1	CASSPSAGNTEAFF	TGTGCCAGCAGCCCCTCGGCGGGGAACACTGAAGCTTTCTTT
few	TRBV7-9	-	TRBJ2-2	CASSLAGVSTGELFF	TGTGCCAGCAGCTTAGCTGGGGTGAGCACCGGGGAGCTGTTTTTT
many	TRBV27	-	TRBJ1-2	CASSTPGHGYTF	TGTGCCAGCAGTACCCCCGGCCATGGCTACACCTTC
many	TRBV5-6	-	TRBJ2-6	CASSFALSGANVLTF	TGTGCCAGCAGCTTCGCCTTGTCTGGGGCCAACGTCCTGACTTTC
many	TRBV6-1	TRBD1	TRBJ1-1	CASKLGQGVTEAFF	TGTGCCAGCAAACTTGGACAGGGGGTTACTGAAGCTTTCTTT
-	TRBV5-1	TRBD2	TRBJ2-6	CASSARLAGELGGANVLTF	TGCGCCAGCAGCGCCCGACTAGCGGGAGAACTGGGAGGGGCCAACGTCCTGACTTTC
many	TRBV12-3/TRBV12-4	-	TRBJ1-6	CASSLSGSDSPLHF	TGTGCCAGCAGTTTGTCGGGGTCGGATTCACCCCTCCACTTT
many	TRBV12-3/TRBV12-4	-	TRBJ1-3	CASSLGLTLSSGNTIYF	TGTGCCAGCAGTTTAGGTTTGACCCTCTCCTCTGGAAACACCATATATTTT
many	TRBV10-3	-	TRBJ2-7	CAISESGNLNPEQYF	TGTGCCATCAGTGAGTCAGGCAATCTGAACCCAGAGCAGTACTTC
many	TRBV7-9	-	TRBJ1-1	CASRDDTMNTEAFF	TGTGCCAGCAGGGACGATACCATGAACACTGAAGCTTTCTTT
few	TRBV5-1	-	TRBJ1-2	CASSLEPVTGNYGYTF	TGCGCCAGCAGCTTGGAGCCAGTAACAGGGAACTATGGCTACACCTTC
many	TRBV20-1	-	TRBJ1-1	CSAGDAETMNTEAFF	TGCAGTGCTGGGGACGCCGAAACGATGAACACTGAAGCTTTCTTT
few	TRBV20-1	-	TRBJ1-5	CSAREFPGYSNQPQHF	TGCAGTGCTAGAGAGTTTCCAGGGTATAGCAATCAGCCCCAGCATTTT
few	TRBV20-1	-	TRBJ2-6	CSAQEDGANVLTF	TGCAGTGCTCAGGAAGACGGGGCCAACGTCCTGACTTTC
many	TRBV6-1	-	TRBJ1-5	CASTGLGLGPQHF	TGTGCCAGCACGGGGTTAGGGCTAGGGCCCCAGCATTTT
-	TRBV7-9	-	TRBJ2-7	CASSGVSSYEQYF	TGTGCCAGCAGCGGGGTGAGCTCCTACGAGCAGTACTTC
many	TRBV7-6	-	TRBJ1-1	CASSWTEWNTEAFF	TGTGCCAGCAGTTGGACAGAATGGAACACTGAAGCTTTCTTT
-	TRBV27	TRBD1	TRBJ2-7	CASSTSRDRGGEQYF	TGTGCCAGCAGTACAAGCCGGGACAGGGGTGGCGAGCAGTACTTC
many	TRBV6-5	-	TRBJ2-7	CASSNGLGTIEQYF	TGTGCCAGCAGTAACGGCCTCGGGACGATCGAGCAGTACTTC
many	TRBV25-1	-	TRBJ2-3	CATKAGLTDTQYF	TGTGCCACCAAAGCGGGCCTCACAGATACGCAGTATTTT
few	TRBV12-3/TRBV12-4	-	TRBJ2-5	CASSLVPRQETQYF	TGTGCCAGCAGTTTAGTCCCGCGGCAAGAGACCCAGTACTTC
few	TRBV19	-	TRBJ2-2	CASSPGATGELFF	TGTGCCAGTAGTCCCGGGGCCACCGGGGAGCTGTTTTTT
few	TRBV3-1	TRBD1	TRBJ2-1	CASSQRTTPGTGSYNEQFF	TGTGCCAGCAGCCAAAGGACAACGCCCGGGACAGGGTCCTACAATGAGCAGTTCTTC
-	TRBV6-1	TRBD1	TRBJ2-2	CASSLPETGGLDTGELFF	TGTGCCAGCAGCCTACCAGAGACAGGGGGTCTGGACACCGGGGAGCTGTTTTTT
-	TRBV4-2	-	TRBJ2-3	CASSQEVSGILSSTDTQYF	TGTGCCAGCAGCCAAGAGGTTTCCGGGATCCTTAGTTCCACAGATACGCAGTATTTT
many	TRBV12-3/TRBV12-4	TRBD1	TRBJ1-2	CASSFRQGITGYTF	TGTGCCAGCAGTTTTCGACAGGGGATAACTGGCTACACCTTC
few	TRBV2	-	TRBJ2-1	CASSETPLLSYNEQFF	TGTGCCAGCAGTGAAACCCCTCTTCTCTCCTACAATGAGCAGTTCTTC
-	TRBV28	-	TRBJ2-5	CASSEGGPGRETQYF	TGTGCCAGCAGTGAAGGGGGGCCGGGGCGAGAGACCCAGTACTTC
-	TRBV3-1	TRBD2	TRBJ2-5	CASSLGTSGFRQETQYF	TGTGCCAGCAGCCTCGGGACTAGCGGGTTTAGGCAAGAGACCCAGTACTTC
few	TRBV20-1	-	TRBJ2-5	CSAISNVVETQYF	TGCAGTGCTATATCGAACGTCGTGGAGACCCAGTACTTC
few	TRBV28	TRBD2	TRBJ2-1	CASSLCRRECEQFF	TGTGCCAGCAGTTTATGCCGGCGGGAGTGTGAGCAGTTCTTC
few	TRBV20-1	TRBD2	TRBJ2-5	CSARAKREGLQETQYF	TGCAGTGCTAGAGCCAAGCGGGAGGGCCTCCAAGAGACCCAGTACTTC
many	TRBV20-1	-	TRBJ2-7	CSAPPLGAGGSYEQYF	TGCAGTGCTCCCCCGTTGGGAGCGGGCGGGTCCTACGAGCAGTACTTC
few	TRBV28	-	TRBJ2-3	CASTEGQEVTDTQYF	TGTGCCAGCACGGAAGGGCAGGAGGTGACAGATACGCAGTATTTT
many	TRBV12-3/TRBV12-4	TRBD2	TRBJ2-3	CASSLKRGASTDTQYF	TGTGCCAGCAGTCTAAAGCGGGGGGCTAGCACAGATACGCAGTATTTT
few	TRBV20-1	-	TRBJ2-1	CSAKAGYNEQFF	TGCAGTGCAAAGGCAGGGTACAATGAGCAGTTCTTC
-	TRBV20-1	-	TRBJ2-1	CSARAPVSSYNEQFF	TGCAGTGCAAGGGCGCCTGTAAGCTCCTACAATGAGCAGTTCTTC
-	TRBV21-1	-	TRBJ2-6	CASIPGEIAGANVLTF	TGTGCCAGCATCCCGGGAGAGATAGCTGGGGCCAACGTCCTGACTTTC
many	TRBV12-3/TRBV12-4	-	TRBJ2-5	CASSSSVQETQYF	TGTGCCAGCAGTTCCTCGGTCCAAGAGACCCAGTACTTC
many	TRBV12-3/TRBV12-4	-	TRBJ1-4	CASSFGGSREKLFF	TGTGCCAGCAGTTTCGGTGGGTCGCGGGAAAAACTGTTTTTT
-	TRBV5-1	TRBD2	TRBJ2-5	CASSTGLAGGMETQYF	TGCGCCAGCAGCACAGGACTAGCGGGGGGCATGGAGACCCAGTACTTC